This TCR beta chain was sequenced in a study of prognosis after radiotherapy for stage I lung cancer. Across the whole study: Those with stage I non-small cell lung cancer who took part were enrolled between April 2018 and early 2019. Patient ages ran from roughly 50 to 95, with a median of 74.5 years, and the group had approximately 12 men and roughly six women. It was SBRT that served as radiotherapy, in 3 to 5 fractions with a biologically effective dose of at least 100 Gy.

Study-level results: Reportedly, TRBV and TRBJ gene usage differed by presence of metastases in patients.

Amplicons of TCR beta CDR3 were generated from genomic DNA by two-round multiplex PCR. Every TRBV and TRBJ gene had its own specific primer in first-round PCR. In TCRdb, the multiplex PCR reads were re-called with MiXCR into one record per CDR3 protein. The table includes tens of thousands of distinct CDR3 sequences, about 37% detected once. By proportion, this clonotype is medium-sized. Antigen specificity is unknown. The TCR comes from a donor over 45 with non-small cell lung cancer. Sequencing was performed on PBMCs, taken before or after stereotactic body radiation therapy (not recorded which).

This chain's CDR3 is CASSQLNTGELFF. The DNA for the CDR3 is TGTGCCAGCAGCCAGTTGAACACCGGGGAGCTGTTTTTT. The chain is built from TRBV3-1 and TRBJ2-2; D gene ambiguous. The CDR3 extends over 13 amino acids. Between the trimmed V and J ends, which lost 3 bases and 1 base, there was a span of 3 bases. The germline V gene has CDR1 LGHDT and CDR2 YNNKEL (reference sequence).